This record looks at one T cell receptor beta chain sequence and its context. This clonotype appeared many times. This clone's antigen is unknown. The record has no base qualities; no much larger clone is one base away. The sample originates from a study of blood T cells in healthy people across ages (dated by TCRdb to about 2015). For context, the study as a whole: In model experiments, template switching captured about one uniquely barcoded TCR beta cDNA molecule for every two T cells. The study analyzed two additional independent replicas of 1 million unique cDNA reads from the same blood draw for two donors, one aged 18 to 30 and one aged 80 or older. Using deep sequencing normalized with unique cDNA molecular identifiers, the study measured how TCR beta repertoire diversity changes with age. To avoid experimental bias, donors of different ages were randomly spread across the sequencing lanes. Four age groups were formed from the donors: young (average around 15 years), middle-aged (around 41), aged (under 70) and long-lived (more than 75). Broad study findings and their caveats: Compared with the aged group, the long-lived group had more naive CD4+ T cells, fewer expanded clones and increased TCR diversity, suggesting age selection. Observed TCR beta diversity correlated strongly with the percentage of naive T cells measured by flow cytometry. Estimates of total diversity based on one million sequenced T cells were considered lower bounds and underestimates. The CMV infection status of donors was not known, potentially confounding age-related changes in expanded clonotypes. Observed TCR beta diversity per million T cells fell roughly linearly with age, and a significant reduction was already apparent by age about 38. Conclusive comparison of naive and antigen-experienced compartments was prevented by the profiling of bulk unsorted PBMCs.

Systemically healthy Caucasian individuals from Russia, 35 to 50 in total and aged roughly 6 to 100 years, were included as donors. About 10 milliliters of peripheral blood were drawn from each donor into EDTA-treated Vacutainer tubes. PBMCs were isolated by Ficoll-Paque density-gradient centrifugation, with at least 6 million obtained per sample. Total RNA was extracted from PBMCs with Trizol reagent, with at least 6 micrograms obtained per sample. Naive CD45RAhigh/CD27high T cell percentages were measured by flow cytometry on a PBMC aliquot from every donor. V and J are truncated by 0 bases and 3 bases respectively, leaving an intervening sequence of 11 bases. CDR1 MGHRA and CDR2 YSYEKL are derived from the germline V gene. The CDR3 runs 15 residues from the cysteine to the phenylalanine. Left in the record is the CDR3 DNA by itself, 45 bases read in frame from the first base. The method was 5' RACE. The sequencer was an Illumina HiSeq 2500. A second PCR of about 6 to 11 cycles was run with a J-beta primer mix and a sample-barcoded 5' primer. A unique molecular identifier was introduced onto each TCR beta cDNA molecule by a template-switch 5' adaptor carrying 12 random nucleotides. At least 2.5 million CDR3-containing paired-end reads were obtained from each sample. The Mint cDNA synthesis kit, primed by a TRBC-specific oligonucleotide, was used to synthesize first-strand cDNA from all RNA. All cDNA was treated with uracil-DNA glycosylase and then went through a first 18-cycle PCR with the universal primers M1SS and BC2_uni_R. The authors processed their data as follows. For normalization, 1 million high-quality reads, each with a distinct molecular identifier, were randomly selected from each sample. Reads sharing molecular identifiers were discarded rather than binned into consensus sequences. CDR3 identification, clonotype clustering and error correction used MiTCR with a Q25 quality threshold and the strictest error-elimination algorithm. A nonparametric unseen species model with Euler transformation was used to estimate a lower bound on total TCR beta diversity. TCRdb redid the processing of the public reads, applying fastp at Q25 and MiXCR, and retained in-frame beta chains. Entries are consolidated by CDR3 protein sequence, retaining the most common genes and DNA. TCRdb, not the authors, supplied the V and J calls. Counted in this sample were around 870,000 distinct CDR3 sequences; 25% to 35% of them appeared once. Around a sixth of the sample is in the top ten clones.

Rearrangement joined TRBV4-1 to TRBJ1-2, and TRBD1 may be the D gene, going by 5 matching bases. The source of this sequence is a woman of 80 years or more in good health. Sequencing was performed on blood. The DNA sequence reads TGCGCCAGCAGCCAAGATCCCCAGGGCGACTATGGCTACACCTTC. The resulting protein is CASSQDPQGDYGYTF.